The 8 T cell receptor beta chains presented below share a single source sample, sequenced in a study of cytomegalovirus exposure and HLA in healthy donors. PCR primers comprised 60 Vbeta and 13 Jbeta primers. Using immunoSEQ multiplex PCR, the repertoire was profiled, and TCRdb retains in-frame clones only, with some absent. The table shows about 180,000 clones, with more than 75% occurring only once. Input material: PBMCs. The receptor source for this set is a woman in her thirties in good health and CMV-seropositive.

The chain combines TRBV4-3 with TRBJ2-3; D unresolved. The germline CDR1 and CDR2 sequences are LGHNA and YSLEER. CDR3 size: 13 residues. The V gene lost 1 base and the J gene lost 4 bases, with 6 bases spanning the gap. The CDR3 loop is CASSQATPDTQYF. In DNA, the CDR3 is TGCGCCAGCAGCCAAGCGACTCCAGATACGCAGTATTTT.

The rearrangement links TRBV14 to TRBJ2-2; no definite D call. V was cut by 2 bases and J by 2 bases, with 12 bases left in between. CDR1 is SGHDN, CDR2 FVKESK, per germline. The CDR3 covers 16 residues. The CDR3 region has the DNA TGTGCCAGCAGCCAAATGTGGAGCCCAAACACCGGGGAGCTGTTTTTT. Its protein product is CASSQMWSPNTGELFF.

CDR3 residues: CASSLEASGVYF. CDR3 in DNA: TGTGCCAGCAGCTTAGAGGCTAGCGGGGTATACTTC. V is TRBV7-2 and J is TRBJ2-4, with 9 bases that match TRBD2. CDR1 is SGHTA, CDR2 FQGNSA, per germline. The V and J ends lost 1 base and 16 bases, in that order; junction bases with no gene match: 5. This CDR3 has 12 amino acids.

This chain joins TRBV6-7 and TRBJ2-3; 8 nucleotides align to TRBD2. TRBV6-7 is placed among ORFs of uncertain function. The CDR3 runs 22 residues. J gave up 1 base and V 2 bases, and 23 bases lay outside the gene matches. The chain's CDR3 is CASSYPPPERGLSAPGTDTQYF. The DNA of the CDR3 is TGTGCCAGCAGTTACCCGCCTCCGGAGCGGGGGTTATCGGCGCCAGGCACAGATACGCAGTATTTT.

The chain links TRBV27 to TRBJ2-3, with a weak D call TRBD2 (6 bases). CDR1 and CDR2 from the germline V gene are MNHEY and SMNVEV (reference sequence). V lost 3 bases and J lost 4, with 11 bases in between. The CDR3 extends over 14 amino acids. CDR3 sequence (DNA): TGTGCCAGCAGTTTGCGGGGCCCGGCAGATACGCAGTATTTT. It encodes CASSLRGPADTQYF.

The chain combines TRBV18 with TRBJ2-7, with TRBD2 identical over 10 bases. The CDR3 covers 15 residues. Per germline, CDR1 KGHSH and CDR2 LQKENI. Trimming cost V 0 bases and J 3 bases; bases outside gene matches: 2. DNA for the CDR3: TGTGCCAGCTCACCACCCTCTAGCGGGGGCTACGAGCAGTACTTC. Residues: CASSPPSSGGYEQYF. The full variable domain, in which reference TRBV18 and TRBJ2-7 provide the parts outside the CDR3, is NAGVMQNPRHLVRRRGQEARLRCSPMKGHSHVYWYRQLPEEGLKFMVYLQKENIIDESGMPKERFSAEFPKEGPSILRIQQVVRGDSAAYFCASSPPSSGGYEQYFGPGTRLTVT.

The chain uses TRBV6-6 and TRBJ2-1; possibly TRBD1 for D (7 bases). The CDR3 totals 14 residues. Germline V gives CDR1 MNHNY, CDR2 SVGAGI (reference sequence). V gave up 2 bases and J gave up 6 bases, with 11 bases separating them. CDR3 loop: CASSYPQGGNEQFF. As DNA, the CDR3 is TGTGCCAGCAGTTACCCCCAGGGGGGCAATGAGCAGTTCTTC.

CDR3 DNA sequence: TGTGCCAGCAGTACCGGGACAGGGGCAAAAAGGGATACGCAGTATTTT. Encoded protein: CASSTGTGAKRDTQYF. The genes are TRBV7-8 and TRBJ2-3; 10 positions agree with TRBD1. Looked up from germline, CDR1 is SGHVS and CDR2 is FQNEAQ. Losses at the gene ends were 6 bases for V and 6 bases for J; bases not matched to a gene: 12. This CDR3 is built from 16 residues.